Shown below are 20 T cell receptor beta chains from a single sample sequenced in a study of T-cell reconstitution after alpha-beta-depleted transplantation in children. The authors prepared the TCRbeta library with unique molecular identifiers. TCRdb processed the PCR reads anew with MiXCR; each CDR3 protein has one entry. The sample lists about 270,000 distinct CDR3 sequences, about 10% occurring once. Material: PBMCs from the stem cell graft donor, obtained from the stem cell graft. The receptors originated from a human donor who donated a stem cell graft to a child with SCID.

This chain connects TRBV12-3 or TRBV12-4 to TRBJ2-1; a weak D match, TRBD2 (6 bases). Trimming removed 7 bases from V and 5 bases from J, with 12 bases in between. This CDR3 has 13 amino acids. This CDR3 is CASTRRENNEQFF. CDR3 nucleotide sequence: TGTGCCAGCACCCGTCGGGAGAACAATGAGCAGTTCTTC.

This clonotype was detected many times. The CDR3 region is CASSPWTLGEKLFF. CDR3 in DNA: TGTGCCAGCAGCCCCTGGACCCTGGGAGAAAAACTGTTTTTT. V gene TRBV11-2 combines with J gene TRBJ1-4; no clear D. Germline V lookup: CDR1 SGHAT, CDR2 FQNNGV. The V end lost 5 bases, the J end lost 8 bases, and 15 bases lay between the germline ends. This CDR3 has 14 residues.

This clonotype occurred many times. V is TRBV4-2 and J is TRBJ2-3; 8 bases map to TRBD2. This CDR3 spans 16 amino acids. Germline V gene sequence: CDR1 LGHNA, CDR2 YNFKEQ. V shed 6 bases, J shed 4 bases, and the junction held 12 bases outside the gene matches. The CDR3 spells CASSRFRSGEADTQYF. The DNA for the CDR3 is TGTGCCAGCAGTCGTTTCCGTAGCGGGGAGGCAGATACGCAGTATTTT.

In its sample, this clonotype was seen a few times. The J gene is TRBJ2-1, the V gene TRBV7-9, with 8 bases matching TRBD2. The trim removed 1 base at V and 8 bases at J, leaving 7 bases unmatched. Looked up from germline, CDR1 is SEHNR and CDR2 is FQNEAQ (reference sequence). The CDR3 is 15 residues long. The CDR3 region is CASSLVIAGRDEQFF. CDR3 bases: TGTGCCAGCAGCTTAGTGATAGCGGGGCGGGATGAGCAGTTCTTC.

V is TRBV5-1 and J is TRBJ1-1; D not resolved. Per the germline V gene, CDR1 is SGHRS and CDR2 is YFSETQ. The CDR3 spans 13 residues. With 6 bases removed from V and 0 bases from J, the gap between germline ends came to 9 bases. CDR3 nucleotide sequence: TGCGCCAGCACACTAGGGTTGAACACTGAAGCTTTCTTT. It translates to CASTLGLNTEAFF.

This clonotype was seen only once. Just one base apart from a much larger clone, this may be a read error. The rearrangement uses TRBV29-1 and TRBJ2-3; D is unresolved. There are 15 residues in the CDR3. The V end lost 0 bases, the J end lost 2 bases, and 12 bases lay between the germline ends. Germline loops: CDR1 SQVTM, CDR2 ANQGSEA. The CDR3 region is CSVEEWMGITDTQYF. The CDR3 DNA sequence: TGCAGCGTTGAAGAATGGATGGGGATCACAGATACGCAGTATTTT.

The chain is built from TRBV5-6 and TRBJ2-1; D ambiguous. The CDR3 loop spans 13 amino acids. Deletions cut 0 bases from V and 15 bases from J, with 16 bases between. The V gene's germline CDR1 is SGHDT and CDR2 YYEEEE. CDR3 loop: CASSLGVVQDPFF. Here the CDR3 DNA reads TGTGCCAGCAGCTTGGGTGTCGTTCAAGATCCGTTCTTC.

The rearrangement links TRBV12-3 or TRBV12-4 to TRBJ2-2, with 7 nucleotides matching TRBD1. The CDR3 spans 15 residues. V was pared by 6 bases and J by 1 base, with 5 bases of the junction left unmatched. The DNA for the CDR3 is TGTGCCAGCAGAGCCGGGACAGTGAACACCGGGGAGCTGTTTTTT. Translated: CASRAGTVNTGELFF.

This clonotype showed up just a few times. This chain joins TRBV28 and TRBJ1-5, with 7 bases lining up with TRBD1. The CDR3 runs to 16 residues. Germline CDR1 reads MDHEN; CDR2 reads SYDVKM. Trimming cost V 6 bases and J 3 bases; bases outside gene matches: 11. Here the CDR3 reads CASRRTGRSNNQPQHF. CDR3 DNA: TGTGCCAGCAGGCGGACAGGAAGGTCAAACAATCAGCCCCAGCATTTT.

This clonotype has a single count. The chain carries TRBV29-1 and TRBJ1-1, with a tentative D call TRBD1 (6 bases). Germline CDR1 reads SQVTM; CDR2 reads ANQGSEA. This CDR3 comprises 13 residues. The CDR3 region is CIAWGQLNTEAFF. As DNA, the CDR3 is TGCATCGCTTGGGGGCAGTTGAACACTGAAGCTTTCTTT.

This clonotype was seen just once. The chain carries TRBV20-1 and TRBJ1-6; D unresolved. The CDR3 spans 12 residues. V lost 5 bases and J lost 7, with 9 bases in between. Germline V gene lookup returns CDR1 DFQATT and CDR2 SNEGSKA (reference sequence). DNA of the CDR3: TGCAGTGCTCAGAAATCAAATTCACCCCTCCACTTT. It encodes CSAQKSNSPLHF.

There are many counts of this clonotype. V gene TRBV7-8 combines with J gene TRBJ2-7; TRBD1 aligns across 9 bases. The germline V gene encodes CDR1 SGHVS and CDR2 FQNEAQ. The CDR3 is 13 residues long. Losses at the gene ends were 5 bases for V and 4 bases for J; bases not matched to a gene: 3. CDR3 sequence reads: CASSRGTGYEQYF. The CDR3 DNA reads as TGTGCCAGCAGCCGAGGGACAGGGTACGAGCAGTACTTC.

This clonotype showed up just a few times. This chain links TRBV25-1 with TRBJ2-7, with a possible D match to TRBD1 (5 bases). This CDR3 is built from 14 residues. Trimming cost V 2 bases and J 2 bases, with 10 bases left between them. Germline assignment: CDR1 MGHDK and CDR2 SYGVNS. The CDR3 DNA follows: TGTGCCAGCAGTGAAGGAGCAGGGACCTACGAGCAGTACTTC. Translation gives CASSEGAGTYEQYF.

The V call is TRBV6-2 or TRBV6-3, the J call TRBJ2-1, with 7 positions matching TRBD1. V shed 5 bases and J 0 bases; nucleotides not matched to a gene: 10. CDR3 length: 17 residues. Germline V gene lookup returns CDR1 MNHEY and CDR2 SVGEGT. The CDR3 nucleotides read TGTGCCAGCAGTAATGAACAGGGGAGAACCTCCTACAATGAGCAGTTCTTC. Translation gives CASSNEQGRTSYNEQFF.

The chain links TRBV5-1 to TRBJ1-2; no definite D call. With 0 bases removed from V and 8 bases from J, the gap between germline ends came to 5 bases. The V gene's germline CDR1 is SGHRS and CDR2 YFSETQ. The CDR3 contains 11 residues. The CDR3 sequence is CASSLEGGYTF. The CDR3 DNA sequence: TGCGCCAGCAGCTTGGAGGGCGGCTACACCTTC. The full variable domain, its missing parts supplied by reference TRBV5-1 and TRBJ1-2, is KAGVTQTPRYLIKTRGQQVTLSCSPISGHRSVSWYQQTPGQGLQFLFEYFSETQRNKGNFPGRFSGRQFSNSRSEMNVSTLELGDSALYLCASSLEGGYTFGSGTRLTVV.

This clonotype showed up just a few times. CDR3 region: CASSLVLGNEQFF. The CDR3 DNA follows: TGCGCCAGCAGCTTGGTCCTCGGCAATGAGCAGTTCTTC. J is TRBJ2-1 and V is TRBV5-1; D remains unclear. The germline V gene has CDR1 SGHRS and CDR2 YFSETQ. The CDR3 runs 13 residues. Trimming stripped 0 bases from V and 6 bases from J, with 7 bases between. The complete variable domain, with remaining parts taken from reference TRBV5-1 and TRBJ2-1, reads KAGVTQTPRYLIKTRGQQVTLSCSPISGHRSVSWYQQTPGQGLQFLFEYFSETQRNKGNFPGRFSGRQFSNSRSEMNVSTLELGDSALYLCASSLVLGNEQFFGPGTRLTVL.

This clonotype was detected a few times. The chain recombines TRBV12-3 or TRBV12-4 with TRBJ2-7; D possibly corresponds to TRBD1 (8 bases). V lost 2 bases, J lost 7 bases, and 15 bases lay in between. The CDR3 loop spans 14 amino acids. The CDR3 region has the DNA TGTGCCAGCAGTTTACAGGGGGCAGCGGGGGAGCAGTACTTC. Encoded protein: CASSLQGAAGEQYF.

This clonotype was observed a few times. The chain is built from TRBV5-1 and TRBJ2-1, with D uncertain. The CDR3 covers 12 residues. V lost 3 bases to trimming and J lost 8 bases, with 9 bases between them. Germline assignment: CDR1 SGHRS and CDR2 YFSETQ. This chain's CDR3 is CASSSPSDEQFF. The CDR3 bases are TGCGCCAGCAGCTCCCCATCCGATGAGCAGTTCTTC.

This clonotype turned up a few times. V usage is TRBV7-3 and J usage is TRBJ2-3; unclear D gene. Germline CDR1 reads SGHTA; CDR2 reads FQGTGA. The V gene lost 8 bases and the J gene lost 2 bases, with 11 bases spanning the gap. The CDR3 totals 13 residues. DNA of the CDR3: TGTGCCAGCCGCGGCCGGCCCACAGATACGCAGTATTTT. Its translation is CASRGRPTDTQYF.

This clonotype has at least ten counts. The rearrangement joins TRBV12-3 or TRBV12-4 to TRBJ2-1, with D uncertain. The CDR3 contains 13 residues. V lost 0 bases, J lost 8 bases, and 8 bases lay in between. CDR3: CASSLALVDEQFF. The CDR3 coding sequence is TGTGCCAGCAGTTTAGCGCTAGTCGATGAGCAGTTCTTC.